This T cell receptor beta chain was observed in a study of shared clonotypes between healthy human individuals. There were only Caucasian adults among the donors, and all lived in Nashville, Tennessee. As handled by the study authors: Junction-only immunoSEQ data arrived without quality scores, meaning filtering differed. Method: immunoSEQ multiplex PCR; TCRdb's copy keeps in-frame clones and lacks some. Clone size and V and J calls were adopted from that table, with D and trimming inferred from the DNA. This table holds over 700,000 clones, 55% to 80% found once. The CDR3 is 13 amino acids. The V and J ends lost 0 bases and 10 bases respectively, with 10 bases between them. CDR1 and CDR2 (germline): SGHAT, FQNNGV.

The sample taken for sequencing was memory CD4+ T cells sorted from blood. Subset reported: CD45RA-negative fraction. This receptor was identified in a woman aged 25 to 39 in good health. This chain connects TRBV11-2 to TRBJ2-1; D unclear. The CDR3: CASSLEGGREQFF. The DNA of the CDR3 is TGTGCCAGCAGCTTAGAGGGTGGGCGGGAGCAGTTCTTC.